The 5 T cell receptor beta chains given below trace back to one sample, sequenced in a study of T cells in Graves' hyperthyroidism and ophthalmopathy. It was RNA transcripts that yielded the amplified TCR beta CDR3 regions. The HTBI primer set was used in a first-round RT-PCR of the TCR CDR3. One entry per CDR3 protein, called by TCRdb with MiXCR from the multiplex PCR reads. This sample carries about 560,000 distinct CDR3 sequences, about a sixth of them seen once, and the ten largest clones take around 7.8%. Sequenced sample: blood. The receptors come from a woman aged 25-40 years with Graves' hyperthyroidism.

The CDR3 DNA is TGCGCCAGCATGAAGAGTGGTGGAACTGAAGCTTTCTTT. Amino acid sequence: CASMKSGGTEAFF. The chain carries TRBV10-1 and TRBJ1-1; D gene ambiguous. CDR3 length equals 13 residues. Trimming cost V 7 bases and J 5 bases, with 14 bases left between them. Germline V gene lookup returns CDR1 WNHNN and CDR2 SYGVQD (reference sequence).

This chain connects TRBV20-1 to TRBJ1-2, with D unresolved. CDR1 and CDR2 (germline): DFQATT, SNEGSKA (reference sequence). This CDR3 has 12 amino acids. The V end lost 3 bases, the J end lost 0 bases, and 5 bases lay between the germline ends. The CDR3 DNA sequence: TGCAGTGCTAGTCAAACTAACTATGGCTACACCTTC. It encodes CSASQTNYGYTF.

The V and J genes are TRBV10-3 and TRBJ2-7; a possible D gene is TRBD1 (5 bases). V was shortened by 11 bases and J by 4 bases, with 18 bases between the two germline ends. The germline V gene has CDR1 ENHRY and CDR2 SYGVKD. CDR3 size: 13 residues. CDR3 amino acids: CALTDSVGYEQYF. The CDR3 region has the DNA TGTGCCCTTACCGACAGCGTCGGGTACGAGCAGTACTTC.

This clonotype appeared a few times. This sequence joins TRBV9 and TRBJ2-1; no definite D call. V was trimmed by 2 bases and J by 0 bases, leaving 9 bases between them. The CDR3 covers 15 residues. CDR1 and CDR2 (germline): SGDLS, YYNGEE. The CDR3 region has the DNA TGTGCCAGCAGCGTGAGTTTAAGCTCCTACAATGAGCAGTTCTTC. It codes for CASSVSLSSYNEQFF. The whole variable domain, remainder taken from reference TRBV9 and TRBJ2-1, is DSGVTQTPKHLITATGQRVTLRCSPRSGDLSVYWYQQSLDQGLQFLIQYYNGEERAKGNILERFSAQQFPDLHSELNLSSLELGDSALYFCASSVSLSSYNEQFFGPGTRLTVL.

This clonotype has a handful of counts. The rearrangement joins TRBV7-2 to TRBJ2-3; no firm D call. The V gene lost 4 bases and the J gene lost 9 bases, with 23 bases spanning the gap. The CDR3 has 16 amino acids. Germline V gives CDR1 SGHTA, CDR2 FQGNSA. The CDR3 nucleotides read TGTGCCAGCAGCTCCCCACGAACCGCCCTTATCCAGACGCAGTATTTT. Protein sequence: CASSSPRTALIQTQYF. The whole variable domain, filled in from reference TRBV7-2 and TRBJ2-3, reads GAGVSQSPSNKVTEKGKDVELRCDPISGHTALYWYRQSLGQGLEFLIYFQGNSAPDKSGLPSDRFSAERTGGSVSTLTIQRTQQEDSAVYLCASSSPRTALIQTQYFGPGTRLTVL.